A selection of T cell receptor beta chains follows, all from one sample in a study of blood T cell repertoires in COVID-19. TCRdb's table, derived via immunoSEQ multiplex PCR, lists solely in-frame clones and lacks some. The sample holds 150,000 to 190,000 clones, about 80% seen once. Material: peripheral blood. The receptors stem from a man between 60 and 75 years old with acute or convalescent COVID-19. Each CDR3 is given with its conserved first and last residue. A D gene is named only where the DNA matches it firmly. The listing skips clone size in some rows; elsewhere it reads once, few, many or a size class.

d_gene | j_gene | abundance | v_gene | CDR3nt | CDR3aa
NA | TRBJ1-3 | NA | TRBV9 | TGTGCCAGCAGCGTAGGAGAGGGTTCTGGAAACACCATATATTTT | CASSVGEGSGNTIYF
TRBD1 | TRBJ1-2 | NA | TRBV28 | TGTGCCAGCAGTACCTCGGCCGGGACAGAGACCTTCTATGGCTACACCTTC | CASSTSAGTETFYGYTF
NA | TRBJ1-4 | NA | TRBV28 | TGTGCCAGCAGCCCGCTACGGGAGCCGACTAATGAAAAACTGTTTTTT | CASSPLREPTNEKLFF
TRBD1 | TRBJ1-1 | NA | TRBV25-1 | TGTGCCAGCAGTCCCCAGGGGGTCAGCTACGCTTTCTTT | CASSPQGVSYAFF
NA | TRBJ2-1 | NA | TRBV3-1/TRBV3-2 | TGTGCCAGCAGCCAAGATCGAATTAGCTACAATGAGCAGTTCTTC | CASSQDRISYNEQFF
TRBD1 | TRBJ2-5 | once | TRBV7-9 | TGTGCCAGCAGCTTAGCGCTACAGGGGGAGACCCAGTACTTC | CASSLALQGETQYF
TRBD1 | TRBJ2-7 | NA | TRBV27 | TGTGCCAGCAGTTTATCCGGGACAGCCTACGAGCAGTACTTC | CASSLSGTAYEQYF
NA | TRBJ2-7 | NA | TRBV28 | TGTGCCAGCAGTTCGGCAGGGGACTACGAGCAGTACTTC | CASSSAGDYEQYF
NA | TRBJ1-1 | NA | TRBV4-3 | TGCGCCAGCAGCCAAGAAATAGGAGACCAAAGCGAAGCTTTCTTT | CASSQEIGDQSEAFF
NA | TRBJ1-2 | NA | TRBV6-5 | TGTGCCAGCAGTTACTCTACAGCTGGCTACACCTTC | CASSYSTAGYTF
NA | TRBJ1-1 | few | TRBV24-1 | TGTGCCACCAGTGACCCCGGGATGGGCACTGAAGCTTTCTTT | CATSDPGMGTEAFF
NA | TRBJ2-7 | NA | TRBV7-9 | TGTGCCAGCAGAACCGGGACTCGGAGACACTTC | CASRTGTRRHF
TRBD2 | TRBJ2-1 | NA | TRBV28 | TGTGCCAGCAGAGGTACAAAGCGGGGCTTCTACAATGAGCAGTTCTTC | CASRGTKRGFYNEQFF
NA | TRBJ2-3 | NA | TRBV7-9 | TGTGCCAGCAGCTTAAATCTCCAGGGGGATACGCAGTATTTT | CASSLNLQGDTQYF
NA | TRBJ1-3 | few | TRBV6-4 | TGTGCCAGTAAAGTCGGAGACACCATATATTTT | CASKVGDTIYF
TRBD1 | TRBJ1-2 | few | TRBV10-3 | TGTGCCATCAGTGAGTCTGCAGGGGGCGATGGCTACACCTTC | CAISESAGGDGYTF
NA | TRBJ2-3 | NA | TRBV15 | TGTGCCACCAGCAGGGGCGGGTGGGCACACGAGGACACAGATACGCAGTATTTT | CATSRGGWAHEDTDTQYF
TRBD2 | TRBJ2-7 | NA | TRBV7-2 | TGTGCCAGCAGCCCGGGACTAGCGGGAGGTGAGCAGTACTTC | CASSPGLAGGEQYF
NA | TRBJ1-1 | NA | TRBV24-1 | TGTGCCACCAGTGATACGGGAACAGTTGAAGCTTTCTTT | CATSDTGTVEAFF
NA | TRBJ2-7 | few | TRBV29-1 | TGCAGCGTCTCCAGGGGCCCTTCCTACGAGCAGTACTTC | CSVSRGPSYEQYF
NA | TRBJ2-7 | NA | TRBV7-2 | TGTGCCAGCAGGATGGGGAAAGCGGGACAAGACGAGCAGTACTTC | CASRMGKAGQDEQYF
NA | TRBJ2-7 | NA | TRBV29-1 | TGCAGCGTTGGAGCTGGTTACGAGCAGTACTTC | CSVGAGYEQYF
TRBD2 | TRBJ2-7 | NA | TRBV24-1 | TGTGCCACCAGTGAGGGGGGGACTAGCGGAAACTACGAGCAGTACTTC | CATSEGGTSGNYEQYF
TRBD2 | TRBJ2-2 | NA | TRBV24-1 | TGTGCCACCAGTGATCCCGGGACTAGAGCTAACACCGGGGAGCTGTTTTTT | CATSDPGTRANTGELFF
TRBD1 | TRBJ1-2 | NA | TRBV6-5 | TGTGCCAGCAGGACGCCGCAGGGGGCGTTTGGCTACACCTTC | CASRTPQGAFGYTF
TRBD2 | TRBJ2-7 | once | TRBV9 | TGTGCCAGCAGCGCACCACTGGGCGGGAGTATCGACGAGCAGTACTTC | CASSAPLGGSIDEQYF
NA | TRBJ1-5 | NA | TRBV7-2 | TGTGCCAGCAGCTTACGGGGTCAGGGGCAGCCCCAGCATTTT | CASSLRGQGQPQHF